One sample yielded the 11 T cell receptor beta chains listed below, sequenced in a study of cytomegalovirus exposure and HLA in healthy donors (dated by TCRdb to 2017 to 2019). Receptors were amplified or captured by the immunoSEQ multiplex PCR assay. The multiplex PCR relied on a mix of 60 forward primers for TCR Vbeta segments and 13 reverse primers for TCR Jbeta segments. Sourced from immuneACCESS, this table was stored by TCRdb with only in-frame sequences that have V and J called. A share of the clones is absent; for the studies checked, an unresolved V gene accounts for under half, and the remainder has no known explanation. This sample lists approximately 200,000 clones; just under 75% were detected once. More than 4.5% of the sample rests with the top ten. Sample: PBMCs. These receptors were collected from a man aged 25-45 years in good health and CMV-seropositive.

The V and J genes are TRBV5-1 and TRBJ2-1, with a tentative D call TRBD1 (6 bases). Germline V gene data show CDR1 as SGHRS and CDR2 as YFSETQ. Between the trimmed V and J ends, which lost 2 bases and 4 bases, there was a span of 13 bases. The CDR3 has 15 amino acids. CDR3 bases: TGCGCCAGCAGCTTTTCCAGGGGCTATTACAATGAGCAGTTCTTC. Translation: CASSFSRGYYNEQFF.

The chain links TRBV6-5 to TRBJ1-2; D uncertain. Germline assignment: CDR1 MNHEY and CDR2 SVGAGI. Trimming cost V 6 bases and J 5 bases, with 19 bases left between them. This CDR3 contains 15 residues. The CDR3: CASSTNPSRGYGYTF. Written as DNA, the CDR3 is TGTGCCAGCAGCACAAACCCCTCACGAGGGTATGGCTACACCTTC.

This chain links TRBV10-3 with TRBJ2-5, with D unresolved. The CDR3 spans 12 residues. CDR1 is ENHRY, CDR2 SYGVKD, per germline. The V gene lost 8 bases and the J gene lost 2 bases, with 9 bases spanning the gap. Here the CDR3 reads CAIQREQETQYF. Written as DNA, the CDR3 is TGTGCCATCCAGCGAGAACAAGAGACCCAGTACTTC.

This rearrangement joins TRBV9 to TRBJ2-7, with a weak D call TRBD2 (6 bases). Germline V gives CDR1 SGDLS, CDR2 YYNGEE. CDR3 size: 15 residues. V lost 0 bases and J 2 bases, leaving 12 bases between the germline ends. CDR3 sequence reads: CASSVALAGPYEQYF. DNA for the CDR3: TGTGCCAGCAGCGTAGCTTTGGCGGGACCCTACGAGCAGTACTTC.

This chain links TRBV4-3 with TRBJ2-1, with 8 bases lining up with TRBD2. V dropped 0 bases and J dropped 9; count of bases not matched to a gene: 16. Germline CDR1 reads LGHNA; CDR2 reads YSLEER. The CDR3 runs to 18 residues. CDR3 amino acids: CASSQDGSGRTFGAEQFF. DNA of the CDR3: TGCGCCAGCAGCCAAGATGGGAGCGGGAGAACCTTCGGGGCTGAGCAGTTCTTC.

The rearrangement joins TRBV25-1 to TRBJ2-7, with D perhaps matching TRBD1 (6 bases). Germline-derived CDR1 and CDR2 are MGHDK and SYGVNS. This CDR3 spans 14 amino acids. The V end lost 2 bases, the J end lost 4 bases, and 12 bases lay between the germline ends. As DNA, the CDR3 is TGTGCCAGCAGTGAAGAACAGGGAACTTACGAGCAGTACTTC. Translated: CASSEEQGTYEQYF.

The DNA for the CDR3 is TGTGCCAGCAGCTCGCTCCGGGATCCATACGAGCAGTACTTC. Protein: CASSSLRDPYEQYF. This sequence joins TRBV7-6 and TRBJ2-5, with a tentative D call TRBD2 (5 bases). The end of the DNA fits TRBJ2-7 better, so the J call may be wrong. CDR3 size: 14 residues. Germline CDR1 reads SGHVS; CDR2 reads FNYEAQ.

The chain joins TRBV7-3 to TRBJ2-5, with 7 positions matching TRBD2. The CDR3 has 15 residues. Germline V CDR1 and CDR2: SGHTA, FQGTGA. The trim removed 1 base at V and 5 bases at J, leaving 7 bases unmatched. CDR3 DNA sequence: TGTGCCAGCAGCTTAAGGGCGGGGGATTTCGAGACCCAGTACTTC. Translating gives CASSLRAGDFETQYF.

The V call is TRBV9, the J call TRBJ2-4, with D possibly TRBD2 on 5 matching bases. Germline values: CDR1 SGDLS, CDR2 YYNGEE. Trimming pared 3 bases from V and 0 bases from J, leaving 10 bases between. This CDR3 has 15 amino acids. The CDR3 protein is CASSGGVLAKNIQYF. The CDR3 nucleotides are TGTGCCAGCAGCGGGGGAGTTCTAGCCAAAAACATTCAGTACTTC.

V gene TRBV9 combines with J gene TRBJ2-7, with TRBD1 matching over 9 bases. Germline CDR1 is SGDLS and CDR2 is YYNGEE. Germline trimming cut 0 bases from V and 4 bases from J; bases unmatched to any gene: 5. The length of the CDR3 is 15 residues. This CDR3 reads CASSVGDRASYEQYF. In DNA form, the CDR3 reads TGTGCCAGCAGCGTAGGGGACAGGGCATCTTACGAGCAGTACTTC.

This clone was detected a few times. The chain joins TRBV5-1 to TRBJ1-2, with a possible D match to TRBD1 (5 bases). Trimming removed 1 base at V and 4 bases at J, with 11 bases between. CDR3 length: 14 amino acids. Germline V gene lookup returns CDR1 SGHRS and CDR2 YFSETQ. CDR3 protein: CASSLSEGVYGYTF. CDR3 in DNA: TGCGCCAGCAGCTTGTCAGAAGGGGTCTATGGCTACACCTTC. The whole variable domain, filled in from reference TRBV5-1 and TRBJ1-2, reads KAGVTQTPRYLIKTRGQQVTLSCSPISGHRSVSWYQQTPGQGLQFLFEYFSETQRNKGNFPGRFSGRQFSNSRSEMNVSTLELGDSALYLCASSLSEGVYGYTFGSGTRLTVV.